This T cell receptor (beta chain) was captured by sequencing in a study of response to subunit inactivated influenza vaccine. TCRdb independently ran MiXCR on the RT-PCR reads; one entry per CDR3 protein. The table includes about half a million distinct CDR3 sequences, about 25% detected once. Per germline, CDR1 SGHTA and CDR2 FQGNSA. The CDR3 length is 14 residues. Trimming at V came to 5 bases and at J to 8 bases, leaving 9 bases not matched to a gene. The sample here was CD4+ T cells sorted from PBMCs, taken 4 to 6 days after vaccination. V gene TRBV7-2 combines with J gene TRBJ1-2, with 9 bases identical to TRBD1. This sequence was found in a man aged 45-65 years who received an inactivated influenza vaccine. CDR3 region: CASSTGTGRGGYTF. The CDR3 DNA reads TGTGCCAGCAGCACGGGGACAGGGAGGGGAGGCTACACCTTC.